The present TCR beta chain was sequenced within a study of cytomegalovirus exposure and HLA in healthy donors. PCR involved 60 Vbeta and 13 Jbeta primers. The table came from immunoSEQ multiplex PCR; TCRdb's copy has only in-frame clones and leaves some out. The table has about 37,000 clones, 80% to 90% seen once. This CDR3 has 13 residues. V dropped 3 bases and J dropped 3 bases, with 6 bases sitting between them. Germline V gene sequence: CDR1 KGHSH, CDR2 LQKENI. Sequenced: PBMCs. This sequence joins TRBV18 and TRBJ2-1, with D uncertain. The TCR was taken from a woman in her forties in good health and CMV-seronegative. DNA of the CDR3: TGTGCCAGCTCACCGGCCCTCTACAATGAGCAGTTCTTC. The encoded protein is CASSPALYNEQFF.